What follows are 8 T cell receptor beta chains derived from one specimen sequenced in a study of shared clonotypes between healthy human individuals. Assay used: immunoSEQ multiplex PCR; TCRdb lists only in-frame clones, some missing. The data hold roughly 2.4 million clones, with approximately 96% observed a single time. The sequenced material came from naive CD4+ T cells sorted from blood. The sample's subset: CD45RA+ positively selected. The receptors stem from a man aged 18 to 35 in good health.

V is TRBV5-1 and J is TRBJ2-5, with D possibly matching TRBD1 (6 bases). The V end was cut by 1 base, the J end by 0 bases, with 10 bases between. The V gene's germline CDR1 is SGHRS and CDR2 YFSETQ. CDR3 size: 15 residues. The DNA of the CDR3 is TGCGCCAGCAGCTTGTTAACAGGGAACCAAGAGACCCAGTACTTC. Protein sequence: CASSLLTGNQETQYF. Together with reference TRBV5-1 and TRBJ2-5, the CDR3 gives the full variable domain: KAGVTQTPRYLIKTRGQQVTLSCSPISGHRSVSWYQQTPGQGLQFLFEYFSETQRNKGNFPGRFSGRQFSNSRSEMNVSTLELGDSALYLCASSLLTGNQETQYFGPGTRLLVL.

The chain couples TRBV28 to TRBJ1-6, with TRBD1 matching over 9 bases. CDR3 size: 16 residues. CDR1 and CDR2 (germline): MDHEN, SYDVKM. V gave up 5 bases and J gave up 5 bases; unmatched junction bases: 7. CDR3: CASSPPDRGNNSPLHF. The CDR3 DNA is TGTGCCAGCAGTCCACCGGACAGGGGCAATAATTCACCCCTCCACTTT.

The CDR3 DNA sequence: TGCGCCAGCAGCCACCGCGCGGGGGGACCATACGAGCAGTACTTC. Its protein is CASSHRAGGPYEQYF. The V gene is TRBV4-1, the J gene TRBJ2-7, with 8 bases fitting TRBD2. Germline V gene data show CDR1 as MGHRA and CDR2 as YSYEKL. The length of the CDR3 is 15 residues. J was trimmed by 4 bases and V by 3 bases; bases with no gene match: 8.

The chain joins TRBV6-5 to TRBJ1-1; D ambiguous. The V end lost 6 bases, the J end lost 8 bases, and 13 bases lay between the germline ends. CDR3 size: 12 residues. Germline V gene data show CDR1 as MNHEY and CDR2 as SVGAGI. The CDR3 bases are TGTGCCAGCAGGAGTTCGGTGCAGGAAGCTTTCTTT. It specifies CASRSSVQEAFF.

V is TRBV4-3 and J is TRBJ1-2; D perhaps matches TRBD1 (6 bases). Germline CDR1 reads LGHNA; CDR2 reads YSLEER. V was pared by 1 base and J by 8 bases, with 14 bases between. The CDR3 runs to 14 residues. The CDR3 loop reads CASSQGTDRVGYTF. CDR3 coding DNA: TGCGCCAGCAGCCAAGGGACAGACCGGGTAGGCTACACCTTC.

The chain is built from TRBV30 and TRBJ2-5; D unclear. CDR1 is GTSNPN, CDR2 SVGIG, per germline (reference sequence). Trimming pared 4 bases from V and 2 bases from J, leaving 5 bases between. The CDR3 sequence is 11 residues long. The CDR3 spells CAWTVQETQYF. DNA of the CDR3: TGTGCCTGGACAGTTCAAGAGACCCAGTACTTC.

The rearrangement uses TRBV18 and TRBJ1-2; D perhaps matches TRBD1 (6 bases). This CDR3 contains 15 residues. V lost 5 bases to trimming and J lost 5 bases, with 18 bases between them. From germline, CDR1 is KGHSH and CDR2 LQKENI. The CDR3 is CASSLNRDISYGYTF. CDR3 nucleotides: TGTGCCAGCTCATTAAACCGGGACATAAGTTATGGCTACACCTTC.

V gene TRBV5-1 combines with J gene TRBJ2-5; 8 nucleotides line up with TRBD1. The CDR3 consists of 14 residues. The junction had 9 bases not matched to a gene; V was cut back by 4 bases and J by 7 bases. Germline V gene sequence: CDR1 SGHRS, CDR2 YFSETQ. In DNA, the CDR3 is TGCGCCAGCAGCGCCGGACAGGGCGACTCGACCCAGTACTTC. It specifies CASSAGQGDSTQYF.